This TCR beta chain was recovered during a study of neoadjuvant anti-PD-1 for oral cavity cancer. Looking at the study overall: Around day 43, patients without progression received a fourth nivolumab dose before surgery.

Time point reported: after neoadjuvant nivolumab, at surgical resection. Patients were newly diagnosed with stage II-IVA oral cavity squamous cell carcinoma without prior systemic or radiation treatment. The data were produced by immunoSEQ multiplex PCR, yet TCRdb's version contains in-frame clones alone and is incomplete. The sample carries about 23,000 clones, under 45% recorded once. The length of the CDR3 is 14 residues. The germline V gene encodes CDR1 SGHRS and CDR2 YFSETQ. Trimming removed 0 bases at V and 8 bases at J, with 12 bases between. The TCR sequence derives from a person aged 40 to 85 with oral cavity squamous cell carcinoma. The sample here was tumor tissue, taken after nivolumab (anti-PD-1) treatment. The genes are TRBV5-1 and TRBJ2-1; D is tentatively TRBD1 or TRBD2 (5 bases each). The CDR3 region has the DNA TGCGCCAGCAGCTTGGGGGACCCTCGGTATGAGCAGTTCTTC. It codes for CASSLGDPRYEQFF.